What follows is one T cell receptor beta chain and its context. This sample also contains other DNA sequences that code for the same CDR3. The data were taken from a study of shared clonotypes between healthy human individuals. TCRdb's copy holds only in-frame clones and misses some; the assay was immunoSEQ multiplex PCR. The sample shows about 1,500,000 clones, around 95% of them seen only once. V was pared by 1 base and J by 4 bases, with 8 bases between. The CDR3 extends over 13 amino acids. Germline CDR1 reads LNHNV; CDR2 reads YYDKDF (reference sequence). This chain links TRBV15 with TRBJ2-7; D gene unclear. Sample: naive CD4+ T cells sorted from blood. Stated subset: CD45RA+ positively selected. This TCR was sampled from a man aged 25-40 years in good health. The chain's CDR3 is CATSRGLGYEQYF. The CDR3 DNA is TGTGCCACCAGCAGAGGTCTCGGGTACGAGCAGTACTTC.